A single sample is the source of the 17 T cell receptor beta chains below, sequenced in a study of human T cells and chemical hapten exposure. TCRdb fed the RACE reads into MiXCR, producing one record per CDR3 protein. The sample holds roughly 39,000 distinct CDR3 sequences, 9.5% to 15% seen once. The sample's time point: patch test 3, about 24 weeks after DPC sensitization. Treatment reported: therapeutic diphenylcyclopropenone sensitization with weekly scalp DPC. The authors extracted total RNA from unfractionated whole blood. The source material was whole blood, sampled in connection with sensitization to the hapten diphenylcyclopropenone (DPC). These receptors were collected from a woman aged 35 to 49 with alopecia areata. Some clones in this sample may be carry-over from other donors' samples.

A few counts support this clonotype. This sequence joins TRBV5-1 and TRBJ2-1; 7 nucleotides match TRBD1. Germline lookup yields CDR1 SGHRS and CDR2 YFSETQ. V lost 4 bases, J lost 5 bases, and 3 bases stayed unmatched. This CDR3 region has 13 residues. CDR3 region: CASSLGTDNEQFF. CDR3 bases: TGCGCCAGCAGCCTAGGGACAGACAATGAGCAGTTCTTC.

This clonotype came up a few times. The chain employs TRBV10-3 and TRBJ1-1; D call uncertain. V was pared by 8 bases and J by 1 base, with 11 bases between. The length of the CDR3 is 13 residues. CDR1 and CDR2 (germline): ENHRY, SYGVKD. CDR3 in DNA: TGTGCCATCCTCGGTTGGGAGAACACTGAAGCTTTCTTT. As protein: CAILGWENTEAFF.

This clonotype was recorded many times. This chain uses TRBV7-3 with TRBJ2-7; perhaps D is TRBD1 or TRBD2 (6 bases each). V dropped 3 bases and J dropped 5 bases, with 14 bases sitting between them. This CDR3 contains 14 residues. Germline CDR1 is SGHTA and CDR2 is FQGTGA. The CDR3, as DNA: TGTGCCAGCAGCTTTGGAGGGGGGCGAGACGAGCAGTACTTC. It encodes CASSFGGGRDEQYF.

The J gene is TRBJ2-5, the V gene TRBV7-8, with unresolved D. Trimming took 1 base from V and 5 from J, leaving 5 bases between them. The CDR3 consists of 12 residues. The germline V gene encodes CDR1 SGHVS and CDR2 FQNEAQ. CDR3 protein: CASSLEPETQYF. The CDR3 coding sequence is TGTGCCAGCAGCTTAGAACCCGAGACCCAGTACTTC. Complete variable domain (other parts from reference TRBV7-8 and TRBJ2-5): GAGVSQSPRYKVAKRGQDVALRCDPISGHVSLFWYQQALGQGPEFLTYFQNEAQLDKSGLPSDRFFAERPEGSVSTLKIQRTQQEDSAVYLCASSLEPETQYFGPGTRLLVL.

The table lists this clonotype with a few counts. The chain combines TRBV12-3 or TRBV12-4 with TRBJ2-5, with D maybe TRBD1 (6 bases). V lost 5 bases and J lost 0, with 10 bases in between. The CDR3 is 14 amino acids. The CDR3 region is CASSARDNQETQYF. In nucleotides, the CDR3 is TGTGCCAGCAGTGCCCGGGACAACCAAGAGACCCAGTACTTC.

Many counts were recorded for this clonotype. The J gene is TRBJ2-1, the V gene TRBV7-2; 10 bases agree with TRBD2. V trimming: 4 bases; J trimming: 8 bases; junction bases outside the gene matches: 11. CDR1 is SGHTA and CDR2 is FQGNSA in the germline V gene. CDR3 length equals 16 residues. CDR3 amino acids: CASSYSGRALFHEQFF. The CDR3, as DNA: TGTGCCAGCAGCTACAGCGGGAGGGCCCTCTTCCATGAGCAGTTCTTC.

This clonotype counts as medium-sized (0.01 to 0.1%). The J gene is TRBJ1-1, the V gene TRBV12-3 or TRBV12-4; a weak D match, TRBD1 (5 bases). The V end was cut by 4 bases, the J end by 2 bases, with 20 bases between. CDR3 length: 17 amino acids. Here the CDR3 DNA reads TGTGCCAGCAGTTCAACCTTATCGATGACAGCTAACACTGAAGCTTTCTTT. Translation gives CASSSTLSMTANTEAFF.

This clonotype was seen at least ten times. This sequence joins TRBV10-3 and TRBJ2-7, with 7 bases matching TRBD1. Unmatched junction bases numbered 11, after V lost 8 bases and J lost 7 bases. CDR1 ENHRY and CDR2 SYGVKD come from the germline V gene. The CDR3 length is 13 residues. The CDR3 bases are TGTGCCATCGCGGCCGGGACAGTAAATGAGCAGTACTTC. Translation gives CAIAAGTVNEQYF.

This clonotype was picked up many times. This chain joins TRBV29-1 and TRBJ1-4; 11 nucleotides agree with TRBD1. CDR3 length equals 16 residues. Trimming at V came to 7 bases and at J to 6 bases, leaving 13 bases not matched to a gene. Germline assignment: CDR1 SQVTM and CDR2 ANQGSEA. In nucleotides, the CDR3 is TGCAGCGCGTTGAAAGCGGGGACAGGGGGAGATGAAAAACTGTTTTTT. It codes for CSALKAGTGGDEKLFF.

This clonotype occurred many times. V and J are TRBV7-9 and TRBJ1-3, with D uncertain. Germline loops: CDR1 SEHNR, CDR2 FQNEAQ (reference sequence). Trimming stripped 1 base from V and 7 bases from J, with 8 bases between. The CDR3 is made up of 13 amino acids. The CDR3 spells CASSLEHINTIYF. The CDR3 coding sequence is TGTGCCAGCAGCTTAGAACACATTAACACCATATATTTT.

The chain couples TRBV5-1 to TRBJ2-7; D ambiguous. Trimming left V 0 bases short and J 6 bases short, with 10 bases between. This CDR3 is built from 13 residues. Germline-derived CDR1 and CDR2 are SGHRS and YFSETQ. CDR3 region: CASSLAGGSEQYF. CDR3 nucleotide sequence: TGCGCCAGCAGCTTGGCCGGCGGTAGCGAGCAGTACTTC.

The CDR3 sequence: CAIRNTGHANYGYTF. The CDR3 DNA reads as TGTGCCATCAGGAACACAGGACACGCTAACTATGGCTACACCTTC. V gene TRBV10-3 combines with J gene TRBJ1-2; TRBD1 is a possible D gene (5 bases). The V gene lost 6 bases and the J gene lost 0 bases, with 14 bases spanning the gap. The CDR3 contains 15 residues. The germline CDR1 and CDR2 sequences are ENHRY and SYGVKD.

The chain carries TRBV28 and TRBJ2-7; 8 bases align to TRBD2. The CDR3 is 16 amino acids. Germline V lookup: CDR1 MDHEN, CDR2 SYDVKM. With V trimmed by 5 bases and J by 6 bases, 15 bases remained unmatched. CDR3: CASSQSRGGTSGEQYF. Written as DNA, the CDR3 is TGTGCCAGCAGTCAATCACGGGGGGGCACGTCGGGCGAGCAGTACTTC.

The chain is built from TRBV2 and TRBJ2-7, with TRBD2 matching 7 bases. CDR3 length: 14 residues. Germline V gene data show CDR1 as SNHLY and CDR2 as FYNNEI. J was trimmed by 3 bases and V by 2 bases; bases with no gene match: 4. This chain's CDR3 is CASSERSGGYEQYF. The CDR3 nucleotides read TGTGCCAGCAGTGAACGCTCGGGGGGCTACGAGCAGTACTTC.

This clonotype was counted many times. The chain couples TRBV6-5 to TRBJ2-7; 9 bases align to TRBD1. This CDR3 is built from 15 residues. The germline V gene has CDR1 MNHEY and CDR2 SVGAGI. J lost 4 bases, V lost 2 bases, and 6 bases had no gene match. CDR3 loop: CASSYGGTGLYEQYF. The CDR3, as DNA: TGTGCCAGCAGTTACGGGGGGACAGGGTTATACGAGCAGTACTTC.

This clonotype was counted between two and nine times. V and J are TRBV18 and TRBJ1-1; no clear D gene. CDR3 length: 13 residues. Trimming left V 0 bases short and J 5 bases short, with 7 bases between. Germline-derived CDR1 and CDR2 are KGHSH and LQKENI. The CDR3 spells CASSPPAGTEAFF. CDR3 DNA: TGTGCCAGCTCACCACCCGCGGGAACTGAAGCTTTCTTT.

This clonotype has at least ten counts. The chain combines TRBV29-1 with TRBJ2-1, with TRBD1 matching over 10 bases. V lost 3 bases, J lost 4 bases, and 0 bases stayed unmatched. The CDR3 covers 13 residues. The germline CDR1 and CDR2 sequences are SQVTM and ANQGSEA. CDR3 sequence: CSVEGQGYNEQFF. The CDR3 DNA sequence: TGCAGCGTTGAGGGACAGGGGTACAATGAGCAGTTCTTC.